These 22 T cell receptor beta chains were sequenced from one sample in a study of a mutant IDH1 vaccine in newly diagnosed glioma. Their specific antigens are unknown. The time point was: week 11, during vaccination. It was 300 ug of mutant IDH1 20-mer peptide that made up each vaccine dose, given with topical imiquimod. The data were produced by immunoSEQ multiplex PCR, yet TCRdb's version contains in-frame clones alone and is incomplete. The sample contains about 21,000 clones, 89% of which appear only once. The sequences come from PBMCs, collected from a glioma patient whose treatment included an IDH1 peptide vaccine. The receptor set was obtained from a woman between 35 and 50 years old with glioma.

In DNA form, the CDR3 reads TGTGCCAGCAGCGCAGGGAAGGAAAAACTGTTTTTT. Encoded protein: CASSAGKEKLFF. The chain uses TRBV2 and TRBJ1-4; D perhaps matches TRBD1 (5 bases). From germline, CDR1 is SNHLY and CDR2 FYNNEI. The CDR3 is made up of 12 amino acids. Trimming took off 6 bases at V and 8 bases at J, with 10 bases between the two ends. The whole variable domain, remainder taken from reference TRBV2 and TRBJ1-4, is EPEVTQTPSHQVTQMGQEVILRCVPISNHLYFYWYRQILGQKVEFLVSFYNNEISEKSEIFDDQFSVERPDGSNFTLKIRSTKLEDSAMYFCASSAGKEKLFFGSGTQLSVL.

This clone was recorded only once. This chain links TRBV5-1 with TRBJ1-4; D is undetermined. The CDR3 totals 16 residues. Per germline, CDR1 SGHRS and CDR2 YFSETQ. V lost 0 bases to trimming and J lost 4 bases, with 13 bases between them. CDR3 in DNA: TGCGCCAGCAGCTTGGCCGGGCGGCAATTTAATGAAAAACTGTTTTTT. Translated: CASSLAGRQFNEKLFF. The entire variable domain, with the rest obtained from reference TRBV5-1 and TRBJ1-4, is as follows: KAGVTQTPRYLIKTRGQQVTLSCSPISGHRSVSWYQQTPGQGLQFLFEYFSETQRNKGNFPGRFSGRQFSNSRSEMNVSTLELGDSALYLCASSLAGRQFNEKLFFGSGTQLSVL.

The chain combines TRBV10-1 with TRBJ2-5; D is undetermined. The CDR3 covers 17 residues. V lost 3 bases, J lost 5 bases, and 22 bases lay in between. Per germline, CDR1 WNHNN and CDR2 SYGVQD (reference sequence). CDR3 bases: TGCGCCAGCAGTGAAAGTGTGAACTCCCCCGGTCGTGAGACCCAGTACTTC. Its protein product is CASSESVNSPGRETQYF.

DNA for the CDR3: TGTGCCAGCAGTTACCACCAGGGGGGAGCTGAAGCTTTCTTT. Translated: CASSYHQGGAEAFF. The chain couples TRBV6-5 to TRBJ1-1; 7 bases match TRBD1. The CDR3 has 14 residues. V lost 2 bases and J lost 6; bases outside the gene matches: 6. CDR1 and CDR2 from the germline V gene are MNHEY and SVGAGI.

As DNA, the CDR3 is TGTGCCAGCAGTACCGGGGGTACTGGTGAAAAACTGTTTTTT. Protein sequence: CASSTGGTGEKLFF. The chain couples TRBV6-5 to TRBJ1-4; D is possibly TRBD1 (5 bases). Germline V CDR1 and CDR2: MNHEY, SVGAGI. This CDR3 is 14 amino acids long. V was cut by 5 bases and J by 7 bases, with 14 bases left in between.

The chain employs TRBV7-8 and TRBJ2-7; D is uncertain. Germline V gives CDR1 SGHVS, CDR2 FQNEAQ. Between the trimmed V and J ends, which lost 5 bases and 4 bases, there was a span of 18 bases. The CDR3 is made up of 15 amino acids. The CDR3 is CASSHGPGQQYEQYF. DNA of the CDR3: TGTGCCAGCAGCCATGGCCCGGGCCAGCAATACGAGCAGTACTTC.

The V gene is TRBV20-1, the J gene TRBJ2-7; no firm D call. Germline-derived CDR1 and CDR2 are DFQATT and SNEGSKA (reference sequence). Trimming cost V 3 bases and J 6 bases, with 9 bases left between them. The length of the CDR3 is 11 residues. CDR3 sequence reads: CSASHRGEQYF. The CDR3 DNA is TGCAGTGCTAGCCACAGAGGCGAGCAGTACTTC.

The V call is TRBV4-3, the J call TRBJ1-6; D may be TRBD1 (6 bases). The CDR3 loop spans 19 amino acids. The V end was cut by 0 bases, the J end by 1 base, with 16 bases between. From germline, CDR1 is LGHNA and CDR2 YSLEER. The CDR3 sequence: CASSQERPAGVSYNSPLHF. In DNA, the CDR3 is TGCGCCAGCAGCCAAGAAAGGCCGGCAGGGGTATCCTATAATTCACCCCTCCACTTT.

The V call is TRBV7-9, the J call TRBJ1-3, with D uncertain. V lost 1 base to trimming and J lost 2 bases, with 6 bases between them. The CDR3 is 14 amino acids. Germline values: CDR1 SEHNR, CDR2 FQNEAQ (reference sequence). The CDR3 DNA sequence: TGTGCCAGCAGCTTAGTGGAGACTGGAAACACCATATATTTT. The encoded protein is CASSLVETGNTIYF.

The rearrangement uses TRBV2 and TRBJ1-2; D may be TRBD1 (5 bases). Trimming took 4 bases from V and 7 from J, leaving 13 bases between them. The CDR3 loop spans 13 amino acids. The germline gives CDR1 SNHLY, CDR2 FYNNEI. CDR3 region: CASSAAFQGGYTF. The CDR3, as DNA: TGTGCCAGCAGTGCGGCCTTTCAGGGTGGCTACACCTTC.

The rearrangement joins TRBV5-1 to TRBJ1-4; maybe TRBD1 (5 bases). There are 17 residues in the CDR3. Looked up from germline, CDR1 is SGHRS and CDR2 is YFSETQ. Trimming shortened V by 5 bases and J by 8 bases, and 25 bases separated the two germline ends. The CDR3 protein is CASSRYSRDAREEKLFF. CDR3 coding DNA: TGCGCCAGCAGTAGATACAGCCGGGACGCACGCGAGGAAAAACTGTTTTTT.

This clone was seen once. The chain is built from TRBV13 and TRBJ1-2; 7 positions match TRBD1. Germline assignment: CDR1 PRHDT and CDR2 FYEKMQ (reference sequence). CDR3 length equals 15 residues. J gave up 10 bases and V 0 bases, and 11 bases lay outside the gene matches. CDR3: CASSLGTGRSQHYTF. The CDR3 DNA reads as TGTGCCAGCAGCTTAGGGACAGGGAGATCCCAGCACTACACCTTC.

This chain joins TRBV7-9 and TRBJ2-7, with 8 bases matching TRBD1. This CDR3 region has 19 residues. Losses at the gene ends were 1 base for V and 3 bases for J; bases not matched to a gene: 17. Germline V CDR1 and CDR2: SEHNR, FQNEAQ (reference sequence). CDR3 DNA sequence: TGTGCCAGCAGCTTAGGAAGGCCTTACCGGGACAGGACGTTCTACGAGCAGTACTTC. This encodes CASSLGRPYRDRTFYEQYF.

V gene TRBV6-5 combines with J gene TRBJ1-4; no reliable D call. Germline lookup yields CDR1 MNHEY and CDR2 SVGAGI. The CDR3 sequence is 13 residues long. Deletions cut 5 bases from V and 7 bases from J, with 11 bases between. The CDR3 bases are TGTGCCAGCAGTCTTCCGGGGAGTGAAAAACTGTTTTTT. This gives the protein CASSLPGSEKLFF.

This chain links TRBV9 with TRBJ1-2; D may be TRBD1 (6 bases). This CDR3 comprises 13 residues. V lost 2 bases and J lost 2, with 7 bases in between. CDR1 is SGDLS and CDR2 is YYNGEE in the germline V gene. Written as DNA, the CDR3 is TGTGCCAGCAGCGTCGACAGGAACTATGGCTACACCTTC. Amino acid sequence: CASSVDRNYGYTF.

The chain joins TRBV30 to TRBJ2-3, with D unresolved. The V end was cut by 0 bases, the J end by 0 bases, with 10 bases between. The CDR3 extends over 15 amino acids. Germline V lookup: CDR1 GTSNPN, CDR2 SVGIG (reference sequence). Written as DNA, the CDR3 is TGTGCCTGGAGTGTAATGGGGTTTAGCACAGATACGCAGTATTTT. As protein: CAWSVMGFSTDTQYF.

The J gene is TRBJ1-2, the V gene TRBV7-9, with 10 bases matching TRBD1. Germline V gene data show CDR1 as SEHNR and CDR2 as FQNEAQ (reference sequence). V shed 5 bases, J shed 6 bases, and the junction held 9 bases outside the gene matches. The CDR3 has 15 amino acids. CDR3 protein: CASSDTGTGAHGYTF. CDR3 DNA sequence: TGTGCCAGCAGCGATACCGGGACAGGGGCCCATGGCTACACCTTC. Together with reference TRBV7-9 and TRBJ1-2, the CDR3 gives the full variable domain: DTGVSQNPRHKITKRGQNVTFRCDPISEHNRLYWYRQTLGQGPEFLTYFQNEAQLEKSRLLSDRFSAERPKGSFSTLEIQRTEQGDSAMYLCASSDTGTGAHGYTFGSGTRLTVV.

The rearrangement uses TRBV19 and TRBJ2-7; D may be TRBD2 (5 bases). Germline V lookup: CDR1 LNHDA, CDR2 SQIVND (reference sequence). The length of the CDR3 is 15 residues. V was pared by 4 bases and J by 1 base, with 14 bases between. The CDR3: CASSKRDPGSYEQYF. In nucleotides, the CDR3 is TGTGCCAGTAGTAAACGGGATCCTGGGTCCTACGAGCAGTACTTC. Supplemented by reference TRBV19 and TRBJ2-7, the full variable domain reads DGGITQSPKYLFRKEGQNVTLSCEQNLNHDAMYWYRQDPGQGLRLIYYSQIVNDFQKGDIAEGYSVSREKKESFPLTVTSAQKNPTAFYLCASSKRDPGSYEQYFGPGTRLTVT.

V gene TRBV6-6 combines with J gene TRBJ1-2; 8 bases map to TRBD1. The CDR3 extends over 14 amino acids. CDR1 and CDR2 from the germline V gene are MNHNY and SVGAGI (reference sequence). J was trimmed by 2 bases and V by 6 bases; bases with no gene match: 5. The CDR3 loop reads CASSNRGGNYGYTF. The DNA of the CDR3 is TGTGCCAGCAGCAACAGGGGGGGCAACTATGGCTACACCTTC.

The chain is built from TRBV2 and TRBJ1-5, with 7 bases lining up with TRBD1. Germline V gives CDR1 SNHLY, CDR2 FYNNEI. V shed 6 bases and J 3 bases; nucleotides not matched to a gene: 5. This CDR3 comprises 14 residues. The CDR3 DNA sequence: TGTGCCAGCAGGGTGACAGGGATCAATCAGCCCCAGCATTTT. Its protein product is CASRVTGINQPQHF.

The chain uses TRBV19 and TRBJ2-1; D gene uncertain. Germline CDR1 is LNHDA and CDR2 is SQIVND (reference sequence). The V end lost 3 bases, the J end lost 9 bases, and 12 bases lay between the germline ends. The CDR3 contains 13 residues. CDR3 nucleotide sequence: TGTGCCAGTAGTATTTTTGGGGTAGGTGAGCAGTTCTTC. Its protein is CASSIFGVGEQFF. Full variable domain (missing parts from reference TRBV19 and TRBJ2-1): DGGITQSPKYLFRKEGQNVTLSCEQNLNHDAMYWYRQDPGQGLRLIYYSQIVNDFQKGDIAEGYSVSREKKESFPLTVTSAQKNPTAFYLCASSIFGVGEQFFGPGTRLTVL.

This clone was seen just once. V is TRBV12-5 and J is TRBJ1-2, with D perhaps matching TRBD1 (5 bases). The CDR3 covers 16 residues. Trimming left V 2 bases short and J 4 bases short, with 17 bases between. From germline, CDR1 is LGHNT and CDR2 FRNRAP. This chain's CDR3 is CASGLSLTRDRYGYTF. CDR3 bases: TGTGCTAGTGGTTTGTCTCTAACCAGGGACCGCTATGGCTACACCTTC.